This T cell receptor beta chain was sequenced for a study of shared clonotypes between healthy human individuals. TCRdb's copy holds only in-frame clones and misses some; the assay was immunoSEQ multiplex PCR. The table records under 600,000 clones, more than 95% of them present only once. V lost 8 bases, J lost 6 bases, and 16 bases lay in between. Looked up from germline, CDR1 is SNHLY and CDR2 is FYNNEI. The CDR3 sequence is 14 residues long. Turning to this clone: Its cognate antigen is unknown.

Study-wide findings and caveats: Naive CD4 clonotypes were shared across a handful of donors at roughly 5.5%. The four-donor shared clonotypes exceeded non-shared clonotypes in generation probability, with non-shared ones scoring lower.

Source material: naive CD4+ T cells sorted from blood. The subset is: CD45RA+ positively selected. This sequence originates from a woman in her twenties or thirties in good health. J is TRBJ2-2 and V is TRBV2, with D perhaps TRBD2 (6 bases). This chain's CDR3 is CASRNGSGPGELFF. The CDR3 DNA is TGTGCCAGCCGCAACGGGAGTGGCCCCGGGGAGCTGTTTTTT. The whole variable domain, filled in from reference TRBV2 and TRBJ2-2, reads EPEVTQTPSHQVTQMGQEVILRCVPISNHLYFYWYRQILGQKVEFLVSFYNNEISEKSEIFDDQFSVERPDGSNFTLKIRSTKLEDSAMYFCASRNGSGPGELFFGEGSRLTVL.